Shown below are 25 T cell receptor beta chains from a single sample sequenced in a study of cytomegalovirus exposure and HLA in healthy donors. Researchers ran the PCR with 60 Vbeta and 13 Jbeta primers. The protocol was immunoSEQ multiplex PCR, while the TCRdb copy is restricted to in-frame clones and leaves out a portion. Of about 150,000 clones in the sample, over 75% are singletons; the top ten hold 5.5% to 6%. Specimen: PBMCs. The receptors here all came from a man between 25 and 39 years old in good health and CMV-seropositive.

A few counts support this clone. V and J are TRBV5-4 and TRBJ2-7; TRBD2 matches at 10 bases. Germline V lookup: CDR1 SGHNT, CDR2 YYREEE (reference sequence). The CDR3 loop spans 15 amino acids. V gave up 1 base and J gave up 5 bases; unmatched junction bases: 6. The chain's CDR3 is CASSLRLAGEDEQYF. CDR3 DNA sequence: TGTGCCAGCAGCTTGCGCCTAGCGGGAGAAGACGAGCAGTACTTC.

The chain couples TRBV15 to TRBJ1-6; no definite D call. Trimming took 0 bases from V and 4 from J, leaving 7 bases between them. In germline, CDR1 is LNHNV, CDR2 YYDKDF (reference sequence). This CDR3 comprises 15 residues. CDR3 DNA: TGTGCCACCAGCAGAGATCGCGGTTATAATTCACCCCTCCACTTT. Amino acids: CATSRDRGYNSPLHF.

This chain connects TRBV10-2 to TRBJ2-1, with D perhaps TRBD1 (6 bases). Trimming cost V 8 bases and J 3 bases, with 17 bases left between them. Germline V gene lookup returns CDR1 WSHSY and CDR2 SAAADI. CDR3 length: 15 amino acids. CDR3 DNA: TGCGCCAGCGCATCCCGGGACAAGGGCTACAATGAGCAGTTCTTC. Translating it yields CASASRDKGYNEQFF.

The chain uses TRBV30 and TRBJ2-1; D gene unclear. This CDR3 spans 12 amino acids. V lost 2 bases to trimming and J lost 6 bases, with 8 bases between them. Germline V gene sequence: CDR1 GTSNPN, CDR2 SVGIG (reference sequence). As DNA, the CDR3 is TGTGCCTGGAGTTCAATAGCCAATGAGCAGTTCTTC. Amino acids: CAWSSIANEQFF. The whole variable domain, filled in from reference TRBV30 and TRBJ2-1, reads SQTIHQWPATLVQPVGSPLSLECTVEGTSNPNLYWYRQAAGRGLQLLFYSVGIGQISSEVPQNLSASRPQDRQFILSSKKLLLSDSGFYLCAWSSIANEQFFGPGTRLTVL.

The CDR3 here is CASTSEREGTYEQYF. CDR3 DNA: TGTGCCAGCACATCCGAGCGGGAGGGAACCTACGAGCAGTACTTC. This chain joins TRBV2 and TRBJ2-7, with 10 bases matching TRBD2. CDR1 is SNHLY, CDR2 FYNNEI, per germline. After removal of 7 bases from V and 2 bases from J, the junction contained 8 bases not matched to a gene. The CDR3 length is 15 residues.

The chain links TRBV19 to TRBJ2-1, with 8 positions matching TRBD1. The length of the CDR3 is 14 residues. CDR1 and CDR2 from the germline V gene are LNHDA and SQIVND (reference sequence). Trimming at V came to 7 bases and at J to 7 bases, leaving 9 bases not matched to a gene. In DNA form, the CDR3 reads TGTGCCAGTATCGAGACAGGGGTTAGAAATGAGCAGTTCTTC. Translation gives CASIETGVRNEQFF.

The chain employs TRBV6-6 and TRBJ2-1; D perhaps matches TRBD2 (6 bases). CDR1 is MNHNY and CDR2 is SVGAGI in the germline V gene (reference sequence). This CDR3 has 13 residues. Trimming removed 10 bases from V and 3 bases from J, with 13 bases in between. The DNA of the CDR3 is TGTGCCACCCAACTAGCAGACTACAATGAGCAGTTCTTC. Amino acids: CATQLADYNEQFF.

The J gene is TRBJ2-3, the V gene TRBV7-2, with 7 bases identical to TRBD1. The CDR3 is 13 residues long. CDR1 is SGHTA, CDR2 FQGNSA, per germline. V gave up 5 bases and J gave up 5 bases; unmatched junction bases: 4. CDR3 DNA: TGTGCCAGCAGCGCCCGGGACAGAGATACGCAGTATTTT. As protein: CASSARDRDTQYF.

This clone was seen more than once but under ten times. The J gene is TRBJ1-4, the V gene TRBV28; D possibly corresponds to TRBD1 (5 bases). Germline V gene sequence: CDR1 MDHEN, CDR2 SYDVKM. V gave up 6 bases and J gave up 3 bases, with 14 bases separating them. This CDR3 has 15 amino acids. The CDR3 DNA reads TGTGCCAGCAGGTCGGACACCGCGGCTAATGAAAAACTGTTTTTT. It is translated as CASRSDTAANEKLFF.

The V gene is TRBV4-2, the J gene TRBJ2-5; 8 bases map to TRBD1. The junction had 4 bases not matched to a gene; V was cut back by 0 bases and J by 1 base. The germline V gene encodes CDR1 LGHNA and CDR2 YNFKEQ. The length of the CDR3 is 16 residues. The DNA of the CDR3 is TGTGCCAGCAGCCAAGAATTTCAGGGGGCCCAAGAGACCCAGTACTTC. Translation gives CASSQEFQGAQETQYF.

This chain joins TRBV2 and TRBJ1-2; possible D gene TRBD1, 5 bases. The germline V gene encodes CDR1 SNHLY and CDR2 FYNNEI. The V gene lost 5 bases and the J gene lost 4 bases, with 11 bases spanning the gap. The CDR3 is 13 residues long. The CDR3 sequence: CASSLQTVYGYTF. CDR3 bases: TGTGCCAGCAGTCTCCAGACAGTCTATGGCTACACCTTC.

The chain employs TRBV30 and TRBJ2-1; possible D gene TRBD2, 6 bases. This CDR3 has 16 residues. The V gene's germline CDR1 is GTSNPN and CDR2 SVGIG (reference sequence). V was trimmed by 0 bases and J by 10 bases, leaving 22 bases between them. In DNA, the CDR3 is TGTGCCTGGAGTGTAAAGGGACTGGGGGAGTCGGGGGAGCAGTTCTTC. Translated, it gives CAWSVKGLGESGEQFF.

The chain carries TRBV5-6 and TRBJ1-5, with a weak D call TRBD1 (6 bases). CDR1 and CDR2 (germline): SGHDT, YYEEEE. Trimming stripped 4 bases from V and 7 bases from J, with 15 bases between. The CDR3 runs 14 residues. CDR3 DNA: TGTGCCAGCAGCCGTACAGGGCTGGGACAGCCCCAGCATTTT. Translation: CASSRTGLGQPQHF.

The genes are TRBV2 and TRBJ1-2, with D uncertain. Per germline, CDR1 SNHLY and CDR2 FYNNEI. The CDR3 runs to 16 residues. Trimming shortened V by 7 bases and J by 4 bases, and 22 bases separated the two germline ends. CDR3 sequence: CASTDESGHFFYGYTF. DNA for the CDR3: TGTGCCAGCACCGATGAGAGCGGGCATTTCTTCTATGGCTACACCTTC. Full variable domain (rest looked up from reference TRBV2 and TRBJ1-2): EPEVTQTPSHQVTQMGQEVILRCVPISNHLYFYWYRQILGQKVEFLVSFYNNEISEKSEIFDDQFSVERPDGSNFTLKIRSTKLEDSAMYFCASTDESGHFFYGYTFGSGTRLTVV.

The chain is built from TRBV28 and TRBJ2-5; TRBD2 agrees at 14 bases. This CDR3 has 16 residues. Losses at the gene ends were 7 bases for V and 1 base for J; bases not matched to a gene: 5. Germline V lookup: CDR1 MDHEN, CDR2 SYDVKM. The CDR3 nucleotides read TGTGCCAGCACGCTGGGGACTAGCGGGGGCCAAGAGACCCAGTACTTC. It codes for CASTLGTSGGQETQYF.

The gene calls are TRBV2 and TRBJ1-4; D perhaps matches TRBD1 (6 bases). The CDR3 runs to 14 residues. CDR1 SNHLY and CDR2 FYNNEI come from the germline V gene. The germline V and J ends were trimmed by 2 bases and 8 bases, with 12 bases remaining between them. The CDR3 DNA sequence: TGTGCCAGCAGTGAACTGGGGGCTATAGAAAAACTGTTTTTT. Translating gives CASSELGAIEKLFF.

The rearrangement joins TRBV19 to TRBJ1-2, with D uncertain. The ends were cut back, 1 base at V and 2 bases at J, with 8 bases in the middle. Germline CDR1 is LNHDA and CDR2 is SQIVND (reference sequence). The CDR3 consists of 14 residues. CDR3 in amino acids: CASSIVAGNYGYTF. The DNA for the CDR3 is TGTGCCAGTAGTATAGTCGCAGGAAACTATGGCTACACCTTC.

V gene TRBV10-1 combines with J gene TRBJ2-2; 7 bases fit TRBD2. With 0 bases clipped from V and 5 bases from J, the junction kept 3 bases outside the gene matches. CDR1 WNHNN and CDR2 SYGVQD come from the germline V gene (reference sequence). This CDR3 comprises 15 residues. The CDR3 protein is CASSESASGTGELFF. The CDR3 bases are TGCGCCAGCAGTGAGTCCGCTAGCGGTACCGGGGAGCTGTTTTTT.

The chain couples TRBV30 to TRBJ1-1; TRBD1 aligns across 7 bases. J lost 1 base, V lost 3 bases, and 5 bases had no gene match. Germline CDR1 GTSNPN, CDR2 SVGIG (reference sequence). The CDR3 covers 14 residues. The CDR3 reads CAWSRTGTNTEAFF. CDR3 nucleotides: TGTGCCTGGAGCCGGACAGGTACGAACACTGAAGCTTTCTTT.

The genes are TRBV27 and TRBJ1-2, with 9 bases that match TRBD1. CDR1 and CDR2 from the germline V gene are MNHEY and SMNVEV (reference sequence). The CDR3 totals 12 residues. The ends lost 6 bases at V and 5 bases at J; junction bases unmatched: 1. The CDR3 coding sequence is TGTGCCAGCAGCGGACAGGGGTATGGCTACACCTTC. Its translation is CASSGQGYGYTF.

This clone appeared once. The V and J genes are TRBV7-6 and TRBJ2-1, with no clear D. Between the trimmed V and J ends, which lost 3 bases and 2 bases, there was a span of 11 bases. The germline CDR1 and CDR2 sequences are SGHVS and FNYEAQ. The CDR3 extends over 15 amino acids. As DNA, the CDR3 is TGTGCCAGCAGCTTGGGCGACCCTACCTACAATGAGCAGTTCTTC. As protein: CASSLGDPTYNEQFF.

The chain recombines TRBV7-2 with TRBJ2-5; a weak D match, TRBD2 (6 bases). CDR1 and CDR2 from the germline V gene are SGHTA and FQGNSA. Trimming removed 6 bases at V and 5 bases at J, with 19 bases between. This CDR3 region has 15 residues. The CDR3 DNA reads TGTGCCAGCAGGGAGGGGCGAGCGAACCTGGAGACCCAGTACTTC. Residues: CASREGRANLETQYF.

The chain links TRBV28 to TRBJ1-2; D might be TRBD1 (5 bases). Trimming pared 2 bases from V and 5 bases from J, leaving 6 bases between. Germline-derived CDR1 and CDR2 are MDHEN and SYDVKM. CDR3 length: 12 amino acids. CDR3 in amino acids: CASSLKGYGYTF. Written as DNA, the CDR3 is TGTGCCAGCAGTTTAAAGGGGTATGGCTACACCTTC.

The rearrangement uses TRBV15 and TRBJ2-2, with TRBD2 matching over 8 bases. This CDR3 spans 17 amino acids. From germline, CDR1 is LNHNV and CDR2 YYDKDF (reference sequence). V lost 0 bases to trimming and J lost 7 bases; unmatched junction nucleotides: 10. The CDR3 region is CATSRDSAGGRVGELFF. The CDR3 DNA sequence: TGTGCCACCAGCAGAGATTCTGCGGGAGGTAGAGTCGGGGAGCTGTTTTTT. Full variable domain (missing parts from reference TRBV15 and TRBJ2-2): DAMVIQNPRYQVTQFGKPVTLSCSQTLNHNVMYWYQQKSSQAPKLLFHYYDKDFNNEADTPDNFQSRRPNTSFCFLDIRSPGLGDTAMYLCATSRDSAGGRVGELFFGEGSRLTVL.

This rearrangement joins TRBV5-4 to TRBJ2-1; 9 bases line up with TRBD1. V lost 4 bases, J lost 4 bases, and 9 bases stayed unmatched. The germline gives CDR1 SGHNT, CDR2 YYREEE (reference sequence). This CDR3 is built from 16 residues. CDR3 in DNA: TGTGCCAGCAGCAGAACAGGACAGGGGAAATACAATGAGCAGTTCTTC. It translates to CASSRTGQGKYNEQFF.